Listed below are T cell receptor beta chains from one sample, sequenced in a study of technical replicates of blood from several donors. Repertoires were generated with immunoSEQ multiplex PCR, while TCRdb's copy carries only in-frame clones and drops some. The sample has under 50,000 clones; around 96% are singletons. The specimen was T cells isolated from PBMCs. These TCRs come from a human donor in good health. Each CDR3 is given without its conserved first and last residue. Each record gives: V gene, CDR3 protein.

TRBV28,ASSSYLAGGSGKNIQY
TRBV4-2,ASSQERGSGFNEQY
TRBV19,ASSIQQLNEKLF
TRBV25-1,ASERGSGANVLT
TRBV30,AWTSGRNDEQF
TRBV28,ASSHYEQY
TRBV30,AWSLDRTQETQY
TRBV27,ASSWTSGSFSGANVLT
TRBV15,ATSSPDSGIQETQY
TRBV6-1,ASSEVGVDRRDGYT
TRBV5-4,ASSQGGSEAEQF
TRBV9,ASSTGGEGNEQF
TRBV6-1,ASSLTGVNTEAF
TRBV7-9,ASSFHLTETNTEAF